This T cell receptor beta chain comes out of a study of blood T cell repertoires in COVID-19. Study summary: Acute and convalescent COVID-19 samples came from the United States, Italy and Spain. T cells, B-cell-depleted T cells, or PBMCs provided the cDNA or gDNA that served as material.

Methods used by the authors: It was from reference gene primer amplification that nucleated cell counts were estimated. This table comes from immunoSEQ multiplex PCR, and its TCRdb copy is limited to in-frame clones, with some not included. The V and J calls and clone size are taken from that table; D and trimming were inferred from the DNA. Of 200,000 to 250,000 clones listed, roughly 80% are singletons. This CDR3 spans 13 amino acids. V was shortened by 6 bases and J by 4 bases, with 7 bases between the two germline ends. The chain recombines TRBV12-3 or TRBV12-4 with TRBJ1-6; D ambiguous. The source of this sequence is a woman aged 60-75 years with acute or convalescent COVID-19. Input material: peripheral blood. The DNA for the CDR3 is TGTGCCAGCAGGCCCGGGTATAATTCACCCCTCCACTTT. Its protein is CASRPGYNSPLHF.